This is a list of T cell receptor beta chains from one sample in a study of shared clonotypes between healthy human individuals. Assay used: immunoSEQ multiplex PCR; TCRdb lists only in-frame clones, some missing. The table shows some 2,000,000 clones, with roughly 95% occurring only once. Sequencing was carried out using naive CD4+ T cells sorted from blood. Receptor source: a man between 18 and 35 years old in good health. CDR3s include the opening cysteine and the closing phenylalanine or tryptophan. D genes are given only for firm matches. Clone sizes are given selectively: once, few, many, or a class where the clone is expanded.

j_gene,v_gene,d_gene,abundance,CDR3nt,CDR3aa
TRBJ2-7,TRBV5-6,TRBD1,.,TGTGCCAGCACGGGACAGGGTGGCGAGCAGTACTTC,CASTGQGGEQYF
TRBJ1-2,TRBV6-1,.,.,TGTGCCAGCAGTACGGGTGGCCTTTATGGCTACACCTTC,CASSTGGLYGYTF
TRBJ1-5,TRBV10-3,TRBD1,.,TGTGCCATCAGTGAGGGACAGGGGAGGCAGCCCCAGCATTTT,CAISEGQGRQPQHF
TRBJ2-5,TRBV11-2,.,.,TGTGCCAGCAGCTTCCAGGTCCGAGAGACCCAGTACTTC,CASSFQVRETQYF
TRBJ2-7,TRBV6-5,TRBD1,.,TGTGCCAGCAGTTCGTGGGACAGGGGAGCCTCCGAGCAGTACTTC,CASSSWDRGASEQYF
TRBJ2-1,TRBV25-1,TRBD2,once,TGTGCCAGCAGTGTCCATGGGGGACTAGCGGGCGATGAGCAGTTCTTC,CASSVHGGLAGDEQFF
TRBJ2-5,TRBV19,.,.,TGTGCCAGCGGAATTATGTACCAAGAGACCCAGTACTTC,CASGIMYQETQYF
TRBJ2-5,TRBV4-1,TRBD2,.,TGCGCCAGCAGCCAAACGGGGACTAGTTCCGAGACCCAGTACTTC,CASSQTGTSSETQYF
TRBJ1-2,TRBV7-2,.,.,TGTGCCAGCAGCTCGCCGGGACGGATTTATGGCTACACCTTC,CASSSPGRIYGYTF
TRBJ2-7,TRBV4-2,.,.,TGTGCCAGCAGCCGTGAGACCGAATTCTACGAGCAGTACTTC,CASSRETEFYEQYF
TRBJ2-6,TRBV6-6,TRBD2,.,TGTGCCACCGGGTCGGGGGGCTCTGGGGCCAACGTCCTGACTTTC,CATGSGGSGANVLTF
TRBJ1-2,TRBV15,TRBD1,.,TGTGCCACCAGCAGAGAGGGACAGGGAGTCTATGGCTACACCTTC,CATSREGQGVYGYTF
TRBJ1-1,TRBV5-4,.,once,TGTGCCAGCAGCTTGTTAGGGGAAGGATCTGAAGCTTTCTTT,CASSLLGEGSEAFF
TRBJ2-2,TRBV30,.,.,TGTGCCTGGAGTGGGGCAGACTTCACCGGGGAGCTGTTTTTT,CAWSGADFTGELFF
TRBJ2-7,TRBV5-4,.,.,TGTGCCAGCAGCTTGGATCCCGCCGGGTTTAGCTCCTACGAGCAGTACTTC,CASSLDPAGFSSYEQYF
TRBJ2-5,TRBV27,TRBD1,.,TGTGCCAGCAGCCAACAGGGGCCCCAAGAGACCCAGTACTTC,CASSQQGPQETQYF
TRBJ2-2,TRBV9,.,once,TGTGCCAGCAGCTTCTTCGCGAACACCGGGGAGCTGTTTTTT,CASSFFANTGELFF
TRBJ1-2,TRBV14,.,.,TGTGCCAGCAGCCAAGTACAAAACATCCGCTACACCTTC,CASSQVQNIRYTF
TRBJ2-7,TRBV27,TRBD2,.,TGTGCCAGCAGAACCCGGGGGGGGTCCTACGAGCAGTACTTC,CASRTRGGSYEQYF
TRBJ2-2,TRBV7-7,.,.,TGTGCTAGCAGCTTGGGGGTCGCCACCGGGGAGCTGTTTTTT,CASSLGVATGELFF
TRBJ2-6,TRBV7-2,TRBD1,.,TGTGCCAGCAGCCGACCGCCGGGACAGGGGACCGGGGCCAACGTCCTGACTTTC,CASSRPPGQGTGANVLTF
TRBJ2-5,TRBV12-2,.,.,TGTGCAAGTCGCTTAGTCGAGCGGGAGGGAGGCGAGACCCAGTACTTC,CASRLVEREGGETQYF
TRBJ1-2,TRBV2,.,.,TGTGCCAGCAGTGAAGAGAGGGACTTCTATGGCTACACCTTC,CASSEERDFYGYTF
TRBJ2-7,TRBV25-1,TRBD2,.,TGTGCCAGCAGTGAATGGGGAGCGGGGGAGAAGTACTTC,CASSEWGAGEKYF
TRBJ2-6,TRBV5-1,.,.,TGCGCCAGCAGCTTGTCTCTCATCTCTGGGGCCAACGTCCTGACTTTC,CASSLSLISGANVLTF
TRBJ2-7,TRBV10-3,TRBD1,.,TGTGCCGCCAGAACCGGGACAGGGGACTACGAGCAGTACTTC,CAARTGTGDYEQYF
TRBJ2-7,TRBV30,.,.,TGTGCCTGGAGTGTATTGGGTACCTCCTCCTACGAGCAGTACTTC,CAWSVLGTSSYEQYF
TRBJ2-3,TRBV6-1,.,.,TGTGCCAGCAGTGAAGTTAATACGCAGTATTTT,CASSEVNTQYF
TRBJ1-1,TRBV7-9,.,.,TGTGCCAGCAGCCTCGAGAGGGTTGACACTGAAGCTTTCTTT,CASSLERVDTEAFF
TRBJ2-5,TRBV7-9,.,once,TGTGCCAGCAGCTTAGATCTGGCCGCGAAGTACTTC,CASSLDLAAKYF
TRBJ2-7,TRBV5-4,TRBD1,.,TGTGCCAGCAGCCTAAGGGACAGGATTTCCTCCGAGCAGTACTTC,CASSLRDRISSEQYF
TRBJ2-1,TRBV18,TRBD1,.,TGTGCCAGCTCACCACCGGGACAGACCCACAATGAGCAGTTCTTC,CASSPPGQTHNEQFF
TRBJ1-2,TRBV6-5,.,.,TGTGCCAGCGGACTCGCGCCGGAAGGATATGGCTACACCTTC,CASGLAPEGYGYTF
TRBJ2-5,TRBV30,TRBD1,.,TGTGCCTGGAGTGCGGGCCGACAGGGCGGGGAGACCCAGTACTTC,CAWSAGRQGGETQYF
TRBJ1-6,TRBV28,.,.,TGTGCCAGCAGTAAAATCAGGGAGGGCTCCTATAATTCACCCCTCCACTTT,CASSKIREGSYNSPLHF
TRBJ2-5,TRBV5-5,.,.,TGTGCCAGCAGCTTGCCCGGGCCCCAAGAGACCCAGTACTTC,CASSLPGPQETQYF
TRBJ1-5,TRBV28,.,.,TGTGCCAGCAGTTCACAGGGTCCCGACCAGCATTTT,CASSSQGPDQHF
TRBJ2-3,TRBV5-4,TRBD2,.,TGTGCCAGCAGCTTTCAGGCGGGAGCCGGGACGGATACGCAGTATTTT,CASSFQAGAGTDTQYF
TRBJ1-5,TRBV27,TRBD1,.,TGTGCCAGCAGTGACAGGGGTCGGGGTAGCAATCAGCCCCAGCATTTT,CASSDRGRGSNQPQHF
TRBJ1-1,TRBV27,TRBD1,.,TGTGCCAGCAGTTTATGGGGGACAGTCAACACTGAAGCTTTCTTT,CASSLWGTVNTEAFF
TRBJ2-2,TRBV19,TRBD1,once,TGTGCCAGTAGTCCTCGGACAGGGAACACCGGGGAGCTGTTTTTT,CASSPRTGNTGELFF
TRBJ1-3,TRBV10-3,.,.,TGTGCCATCAGTGAGTCGGCGAGGAATAGAAACACCATATATTTT,CAISESARNRNTIYF
TRBJ1-6,TRBV7-3,TRBD1,few,TGTGCCAGCAGCTTGACAGGGGGCCCTTCACCCCTCCACTTT,CASSLTGGPSPLHF
TRBJ1-2,TRBV29-1,.,.,TGCAGCGTTGCAGGGGCGGCTGGCTACACCTTC,CSVAGAAGYTF
TRBJ2-2,TRBV7-3,.,.,TGTGCCAGCAGCTCCCAGGGACAGAACACCGGGGAGCTGTTTTTT,CASSSQGQNTGELFF
TRBJ2-3,TRBV5-6,TRBD2,.,TGTGCCAGCAGCGAATTAGCGGGAGGACGCACAGATACGCAGTATTTT,CASSELAGGRTDTQYF
TRBJ2-2,TRBV21-1,.,.,TGTGCCAGCAGCAACGGAAGGGCTCGGGAGCTGTTTTTT,CASSNGRARELFF
TRBJ2-6,TRBV9,.,.,TGTGCCAGCAGCGTAGACTCTGGGGCCAACGTCCTGACTTTC,CASSVDSGANVLTF
TRBJ2-2,TRBV30,.,.,TGTGCCTGGAGCGGGGGAGGAACCGGGGAGCTGTTTTTT,CAWSGGGTGELFF
TRBJ2-3,TRBV29-1,.,.,TGCAGCGTTGATCAGGACAGCACAGATACGCAGTATTTT,CSVDQDSTDTQYF
TRBJ2-2,TRBV7-6,TRBD2,.,TGTGCCAGCAGCCCAGCGGGGGGGACGTTGGCCGGGGAGCTGTTTTTT,CASSPAGGTLAGELFF
TRBJ2-7,TRBV21-1,.,.,TGTGCCAGCAGCAAAGACCGGGACAGTTGGCGGGAGCAGTACTTC,CASSKDRDSWREQYF